The 9 T cell receptor beta chains reported below all come from one sample, sequenced in a study of T cell changes during pregnancy in multiple sclerosis. Using immunoSEQ multiplex PCR, the repertoire was profiled, and TCRdb retains in-frame clones only, with some absent. The table lists about 68,000 clones, 90% of them singletons, with 1.5% in the top ten. The sequencing used peripheral blood, collected in the third trimester of pregnancy. The origin of the receptors is a female donor with multiple sclerosis, enrolled in a pregnancy study.

CDR3 coding DNA: TGCGCCAGCAGCTTAGGAGCGGGGACCTCCAATGAGCAGTTCTTC. This gives the protein CASSLGAGTSNEQFF. The chain recombines TRBV5-1 with TRBJ2-1; 7 bases match TRBD2. Germline assignment: CDR1 SGHRS and CDR2 YFSETQ. J was trimmed by 6 bases and V by 2 bases; bases with no gene match: 8. The CDR3 has 15 amino acids.

The chain is built from TRBV30 and TRBJ2-1; D perhaps matches TRBD1 (5 bases). Germline V gene lookup returns CDR1 GTSNPN and CDR2 SVGIG (reference sequence). Deletions cut 0 bases from V and 6 bases from J, with 18 bases between. The CDR3 runs to 16 residues. The CDR3 DNA sequence: TGTGCCTGGAGTGTACGAGGCAGGGTAGAGATCAATGAGCAGTTCTTC. Protein sequence: CAWSVRGRVEINEQFF.

This chain uses TRBV11-2 with TRBJ2-5, with D maybe TRBD1 (6 bases). The ends were cut back, 5 bases at V and 1 base at J, with 11 bases in the middle. CDR1 is SGHAT, CDR2 FQNNGV, per germline. The length of the CDR3 is 14 residues. Written as DNA, the CDR3 is TGTGCCAGCAGCACAGGACAGTCCCAAGAGACCCAGTACTTC. Encoded protein: CASSTGQSQETQYF.

With respect to this clone: The junction departs from germline at one end; a sequencing error may be responsible. V and J are TRBV7-2 and TRBJ1-1; TRBD1 might be the D (5 bases). In germline, CDR1 is SGHTA, CDR2 FQGNSA. CDR3 length: 13 residues. CDR3 coding DNA: TGTGCCAGCAGCTTAGTTGCAGGGAGGGAGGAGAACTTT. Protein product: CASSLVAGREENF.

The chain recombines TRBV5-1 with TRBJ2-2; TRBD2 matches at 15 bases. Germline V lookup: CDR1 SGHRS, CDR2 YFSETQ. The length of the CDR3 is 20 residues. J lost 7 bases, V lost 2 bases, and 15 bases had no gene match. The CDR3, as DNA: TGCGCCAGCAGCTTAATGGGACTAGCGGGAGGATCGGGGCCGTTCGGGGAGCTGTTTTTT. It translates to CASSLMGLAGGSGPFGELFF.

The chain uses TRBV5-1 and TRBJ1-1; D not certain. The CDR3 runs 16 residues. V lost 0 bases, J lost 10 bases, and 22 bases lay in between. The germline gives CDR1 SGHRS, CDR2 YFSETQ. This CDR3 reads CASSLGAADPGRLAFF. The DNA for the CDR3 is TGCGCCAGCAGCTTGGGTGCAGCGGATCCCGGCAGGCTAGCTTTCTTT.

With respect to this clone: The junction departs from germline at one end; a sequencing error may be responsible. V is TRBV19 and J is TRBJ2-3; D not resolved. The V gene's germline CDR1 is LNHDA and CDR2 SQIVND (reference sequence). This CDR3 is built from 11 residues. CDR3 amino acids: CASGGTYTQYF. For the CDR3, the DNA is TGTGCCAGTGGTGGCACATATACGCAGTATTTT.

The V and J genes are TRBV5-4 and TRBJ2-7; 14 bases are shared with TRBD2. CDR1 SGHNT and CDR2 YYREEE come from the germline V gene (reference sequence). V shed 0 bases, J shed 1 base, and the junction held 9 bases outside the gene matches. The CDR3 runs to 19 residues. CDR3 amino acids: CASSLAGLAGVRSSYEQYF. In DNA form, the CDR3 reads TGTGCCAGCAGCTTGGCGGGACTAGCGGGAGTGAGGTCGTCCTACGAGCAGTACTTC.

The chain carries TRBV5-4 and TRBJ2-7, with 7 nucleotides matching TRBD2. The CDR3 has 14 amino acids. Germline CDR1 and CDR2: SGHNT and YYREEE (reference sequence). V dropped 2 bases and J dropped 2; count of bases not matched to a gene: 4. The CDR3, as DNA: TGTGCCAGCAGCTTTGGACTAGGGCCCTACGAGCAGTACTTC. As protein: CASSFGLGPYEQYF.